This is a list of T cell receptor beta chains from one sample in a study of blood T cells in healthy people across ages. TCRdb reanalysed the 5' RACE reads using MiXCR and keeps one entry per CDR3 protein. This sample yields about 800,000 distinct CDR3 sequences, of which roughly 64% are seen a single time; 22% belongs to the top ten. The sample taken for sequencing was blood. These receptor sequences come from a man aged 25-45 years in good health. Both conserved end residues are part of each CDR3. A D gene is named only where the DNA matches it firmly. The size field is filled for only some rows; it gives once, few, many or a size class.

j_call,v_call,clone_size,d_call,cdr3_aa,cdr3_nt
TRBJ2-1,TRBV2,NA,TRBD2,CASSLGLEVSEQFF,TGTGCCAGCAGTCTAGGACTAGAAGTTTCCGAGCAGTTCTTC
TRBJ1-2,TRBV6-2/TRBV6-3,NA,NA,CASSNQNYGYTF,TGTGCCAGCAGTAACCAGAACTATGGCTACACCTTC
TRBJ1-2,TRBV19,few,NA,CASSQYTNYGYTF,TGTGCCAGTAGCCAATATACTAACTATGGCTACACCTTC
TRBJ2-3,TRBV11-2,NA,NA,CASSLEVTRADTQYF,TGTGCCAGCAGCTTAGAGGTGACTAGGGCAGATACGCAGTATTTT
TRBJ2-7,TRBV7-9,NA,TRBD1,CASRPTGDGEQYF,TGTGCCAGCAGACCTACAGGGGATGGCGAGCAGTACTTC
TRBJ2-4,TRBV2,NA,NA,CASRTMTTGAKNIQYF,TGTGCCAGCAGGACCATGACGACCGGAGCCAAAAACATTCAGTACTTC
TRBJ2-3,TRBV10-3,once,TRBD2,CAISDIGGADTQYF,TGTGCCATCAGTGATATCGGGGGGGCAGATACGCAGTATTTT
TRBJ1-2,TRBV12-3/TRBV12-4,NA,NA,CASSLGFQGGGYTF,TGTGCCAGCAGTTTAGGGTTTCAGGGTGGTGGCTACACCTTC
TRBJ2-7,TRBV18,NA,NA,CASSYIGGQTLYEQYF,TGTGCCAGCTCGTATATCGGGGGACAGACCTTATACGAGCAGTACTTC
TRBJ2-1,TRBV18,NA,NA,CASTEQSGSPAEQFF,TGTGCCAGCACCGAACAGTCCGGGAGTCCCGCTGAGCAGTTCTTC
TRBJ2-3,TRBV5-8,NA,TRBD2,CASAAGSACTQYF,TGTGCCAGCGCAGCGGGGTCAGCATGTACGCAGTATTTT
TRBJ2-7,TRBV5-1,NA,TRBD1,CASRGTGAEQYF,TGCGCCAGCAGAGGGACAGGTGCCGAGCAGTACTTC
TRBJ1-4,TRBV12-3/TRBV12-4,few,NA,CASSFDSRGPEKLFF,TGTGCCAGCAGTTTCGATAGCCGGGGACCCGAAAAACTGTTTTTT
TRBJ2-1,TRBV9,NA,TRBD2,CASSLGLAVWDEQFF,TGTGCCAGCAGCCTCGGACTAGCGGTTTGGGATGAGCAGTTCTTC
TRBJ2-3,TRBV12-3/TRBV12-4,few,NA,CASSLPYVAQYF,TGTGCCAGCAGTTTGCCGTACGTGGCGCAGTATTTT
TRBJ1-4,TRBV4-1,NA,NA,CASSPSATNEKLFF,TGCGCCAGCTCCCCCTCAGCAACTAATGAAAAACTGTTTTTT
TRBJ2-2,TRBV7-9,NA,TRBD2,CASSSWTSGENTGELFF,TGTGCCAGCAGCTCGTGGACTAGCGGGGAGAACACCGGGGAGCTGTTTTTT
TRBJ2-3,TRBV4-1,NA,NA,CASSASDVADTQYF,TGCGCCAGCAGCGCTAGCGACGTGGCAGATACGCAGTATTTT
TRBJ2-5,TRBV7-2,NA,TRBD1,CASSRNGQGETQYF,TGTGCCAGCAGCCGCAATGGACAGGGAGAGACCCAGTACTTC
TRBJ2-7,TRBV6-6,NA,TRBD2,CAGRLASGDYEQYF,TGTGCCGGCAGACTGGCTAGCGGGGACTACGAGCAGTACTTC
TRBJ2-7,TRBV2,NA,TRBD1,CASRFHGTVTYEQYF,TGTGCCAGCAGGTTCCACGGGACAGTCACCTACGAGCAGTACTTC
TRBJ2-1,TRBV28,NA,TRBD1,CASSSGTENEQFF,TGTGCCAGCAGTTCCGGGACAGAAAATGAGCAGTTCTTC
TRBJ2-7,TRBV20-1,few,NA,CSARVSGYEQYF,TGCAGTGCTAGGGTCTCAGGCTACGAGCAGTACTTC
TRBJ2-5,TRBV18,NA,TRBD1,CASSTADGTGGETQYF,TGTGCCAGCTCAACGGCTGACGGGACAGGCGGGGAGACCCAGTACTTC
TRBJ2-3,TRBV5-6,NA,TRBD2,CASSSAGGADTQYF,TGTGCCAGCAGCTCTGCGGGGGGGGCAGATACGCAGTATTTT
TRBJ1-5,TRBV15,few,NA,CATSSRSNQPQHF,TGTGCCACCAGCAGCCGGAGCAATCAGCCCCAGCATTTT
TRBJ1-1,TRBV6-5,few,NA,CASSFIGTEAFF,TGTGCCAGCAGTTTTATTGGGACTGAAGCTTTCTTT
TRBJ1-5,TRBV10-3,NA,NA,CAISESQGQPQHF,TGTGCCATCAGTGAGTCGCAGGGACAGCCCCAGCATTTT
TRBJ2-1,TRBV6-5,NA,TRBD2,CASRPSGGAYEQFF,TGTGCCAGCCGACCTAGCGGGGGGGCCTATGAGCAGTTCTTC
TRBJ2-7,TRBV29-1,NA,NA,CSVEGVNEQYF,TGCAGCGTTGAAGGGGTTAACGAGCAGTACTTC
TRBJ1-4,TRBV7-9,NA,NA,CASSFVTTNEKLFF,TGTGCCAGCAGCTTCGTCACAACTAATGAAAAACTGTTTTTT
TRBJ2-2,TRBV28,once,NA,CASSFPFQSGELFF,TGTGCCAGCAGTTTCCCATTCCAATCCGGGGAGCTGTTTTTT
TRBJ1-1,TRBV4-2,few,NA,CASSQDISRAEAFF,TGTGCCAGCAGCCAAGATATTTCGAGAGCTGAAGCTTTCTTT
TRBJ2-1,TRBV14,NA,TRBD2,CASRAGLAGDNEQFF,TGTGCCAGCAGGGCAGGACTAGCGGGGGACAATGAGCAGTTCTTC
TRBJ2-1,TRBV29-1,NA,TRBD2,CSVDYSGAAYNEQFF,TGCAGCGTTGATTATAGCGGGGCGGCCTACAATGAGCAGTTCTTC
TRBJ2-7,TRBV29-1,NA,TRBD2,CSVDLYMAGDAYEQYF,TGCAGCGTTGACCTCTATATGGCGGGGGACGCCTACGAGCAGTACTTC
TRBJ2-5,TRBV4-3,once,NA,CASSYRLPGSYNEQYF,TGCGCCAGCAGCTACCGACTTCCCGGCTCCTACAATGAGCAGTACTTC
TRBJ2-5,TRBV27,few,NA,CASRRADSQETQYF,TGTGCCAGCAGGCGGGCAGACTCACAAGAGACCCAGTACTTC
TRBJ2-2,TRBV29-1,NA,NA,CSVGRFAETNTGELFF,TGCAGCGTGGGGAGGTTCGCGGAAACGAACACCGGGGAGCTGTTTTTT
TRBJ2-3,TRBV29-1,many,NA,CSVEVVGTDTQYF,TGCAGCGTTGAAGTCGTGGGCACAGATACGCAGTATTTT
TRBJ1-1,TRBV6-5,NA,NA,CASSYSKGIYTEAFF,TGTGCCAGCAGTTACTCGAAAGGAATTTACACTGAAGCTTTCTTT
TRBJ2-3,TRBV6-4,NA,NA,CASSESHARAQYF,TGTGCCAGCAGCGAAAGCCACGCACGGGCGCAGTATTTT
TRBJ2-5,TRBV11-1,NA,NA,CASRRPSQETQYF,TGTGCCAGCAGAAGACCCTCCCAAGAGACCCAGTACTTC
TRBJ2-5,TRBV6-6,NA,NA,CASTTGGREETQYF,TGTGCCAGCACAACCGGGGGACGGGAAGAGACCCAGTACTTC
TRBJ2-1,TRBV7-2,few,NA,CASSLDWDPSYNEQFF,TGTGCCAGCAGCTTAGATTGGGACCCCTCCTACAATGAGCAGTTCTTC
TRBJ1-5,TRBV7-9,NA,NA,CASSRPDQPQHF,TGTGCCAGCAGCCGGCCGGATCAGCCCCAGCATTTT
TRBJ2-1,TRBV20-1,NA,NA,CSALGQAVGQFF,TGCAGTGCTCTAGGCCAGGCGGTGGGGCAGTTCTTC
TRBJ2-1,TRBV3-1,NA,TRBD2,CASSRSGGTYNEQFF,TGTGCCAGCAGCCGTAGCGGGGGGACCTACAATGAGCAGTTCTTC
TRBJ2-1,TRBV6-2/TRBV6-3,NA,NA,CATRSGTNEQFF,TGTGCCACCCGGAGTGGTACAAATGAGCAGTTCTTC
TRBJ2-1,TRBV6-2/TRBV6-3,few,TRBD2,CASSYSGLAEEQFF,TGTGCCAGCAGTTACTCTGGACTAGCGGAAGAGCAGTTCTTC
TRBJ2-5,TRBV5-1,NA,TRBD2,CASSLDRLAGGLETQYF,TGCGCCAGCAGCTTGGATCGGCTAGCGGGGGGCCTAGAGACCCAGTACTTC
TRBJ1-2,TRBV27,few,NA,CASSLWAGWSGYTF,TGTGCCAGCAGTTTATGGGCAGGTTGGTCTGGCTACACCTTC
TRBJ2-3,TRBV29-1,NA,TRBD2,CSAAKAGGSADTQYF,TGCAGCGCTGCAAAAGCGGGAGGGAGCGCAGATACGCAGTATTTT
TRBJ1-2,TRBV7-9,NA,TRBD1,CASSPARTGYYGYTF,TGTGCCAGCAGCCCAGCTCGGACAGGGTACTATGGCTACACCTTC
TRBJ2-6,TRBV6-2/TRBV6-3,NA,TRBD1,CASSYRQGGYSGANVLTF,TGTGCCAGCAGTTACAGACAGGGGGGGTACTCTGGGGCCAACGTCCTGACTTTC
TRBJ1-4,TRBV15,NA,NA,CATSSRRRNEKLFF,TGTGCCACCAGCTCTCGGCGGCGTAATGAAAAACTGTTTTTT
TRBJ1-4,TRBV20-1,few,NA,CSASGLEGKLFF,TGCAGTGCCAGCGGGCTAGAGGGAAAACTGTTTTTT